This T cell receptor beta chain was recovered during a study of T cell repertoires in cytomegalovirus infection. Background on the study: Both a matching HLA type and CMV infection were indicated by public TCR beta signatures.

Overall study results and limits: Dominating the ex vivo response were HLA-C-restricted CMV-specific TCR beta clonotypes.

TCRdb itself ran the reads through MiXCR, one entry per CDR3 protein. The top ten hold around 4.5% of the sample, which has roughly 320,000 distinct CDR3 sequences, 9.5% seen once. About this clonotype itself: Its antigen is as yet unknown.

This TCR came from a human donor in good health (CMV status not recorded). Some clones in this sample may be carry-over from other donors' samples. The sample consisted of PBMCs.

The CDR3 nucleotides read TGTGCCACCAGCCGCTACGAGGGAAGCGGGATAGCCAAAAACATTCAGTACTTC. It translates to CATSRYEGSGIAKNIQYF. The chain is built from TRBV15 and TRBJ2-4, with 7 bases fitting TRBD2. V dropped 5 bases and J dropped 0; count of bases not matched to a gene: 13. The CDR3 is 18 amino acids. CDR1 is LNHNV and CDR2 is YYDKDF in the germline V gene (reference sequence).